Below, one T cell receptor (beta chain) is given with its context. The source of the sample is a study of cytomegalovirus exposure and HLA in healthy donors. About the research overall: Membership in the Caucasian-associated ancestry cluster was found for 81% of 350 to 450 genotyped donors.

The germline V gene encodes CDR1 GTSNPN and CDR2 SVGIG (reference sequence). Trimming pared 2 bases from V and 5 bases from J, leaving 12 bases between. The CDR3 totals 13 residues. The PCR used 60 Vbeta and 13 Jbeta primers. Method: immunoSEQ multiplex PCR; TCRdb's copy keeps in-frame clones and lacks some. This table has 180,000 or so clones, 65% to 85% appearing once. This sequence joins TRBV30 and TRBJ1-1; D is unresolved. Sequencing was carried out using PBMCs. The receptor was derived from a girl aged 10 to 17 in good health and CMV-seropositive. CDR3 in DNA: TGTGCCTGGAGTCCACGGGGAGGGACTGAAGCTTTCTTT. Protein product: CAWSPRGGTEAFF.